The entry that follows covers one TCR beta chain sequence. As yet, its antigen is unknown. This record belongs to a study of cytomegalovirus exposure and HLA in healthy donors. The PCR had 60 Vbeta and 13 Jbeta primers. Using immunoSEQ multiplex PCR, the repertoire was profiled, and TCRdb retains in-frame clones only, with some absent. The data hold about 270,000 clones, with around 65% observed a single time. Study outcomes and limitations: In vitro work confirmed that a few CMV-associated chains recognize CMV antigens. A later analysis, which compared TCR beta chains of equal frequency, found the HLA-associated ones more clonally expanded. As a later analysis showed, a missense DCLRE1C variant was linked to trimming of TCR beta V- and J-genes.

V was trimmed by 2 bases and J by 5 bases, leaving 6 bases between them. There are 12 residues in the CDR3. Germline V gives CDR1 MNHNY, CDR2 SVGAGI (reference sequence). The TCR comes from a female donor in good health and CMV-seronegative. The specimen was PBMCs. The chain uses TRBV6-6 and TRBJ1-1; D uncertain. CDR3 sequence: CASSYGSTEAFF. In nucleotides, the CDR3 is TGTGCCAGCAGTTACGGGAGTACTGAAGCTTTCTTT.